The rows below give T cell receptor beta chains drawn from one sample of a study of PD-L1 blockade in urothelial cancer. TCRdb keeps only in-frame clones here, not all; method: immunoSEQ multiplex PCR. The sample has under 40,000 clones; around nine tenths are singletons. The sequencing here drew on PBMCs, taken around atezolizumab (anti-PD-L1) treatment. Receptors originate from a man aged 55 to 70 with urothelial cancer. Each CDR3 is given with its conserved first and last residue. D genes are given only for firm matches. Clone size is stated in some rows and not others, as once, few, many or a class when expanded.

abundance,d_gene,j_gene,v_gene,len,CDR3nt,CDR3aa
-,-,TRBJ2-6,TRBV5-4,15,TGTGCCAGCAGCTCTCAAGCTCCTGGGGCCAACGTCCTGACTTTC,CASSSQAPGANVLTF
-,-,TRBJ2-1,TRBV21-1,12,TGTGCCAGCAGCAAAGAGCCTCCTCCACAGTTCTTC,CASSKEPPPQFF
-,-,TRBJ1-5,TRBV4-1,16,TGCGCCAGCAGCCGACTCCTACAGGGAGTTGGGCAGCCCCAGCATTTT,CASSRLLQGVGQPQHF
-,TRBD1,TRBJ2-7,TRBV28,14,TGTGCCAGCAGCCCCGGGGACAGGGGATCCGAGCAGTACTTC,CASSPGDRGSEQYF
few,TRBD1,TRBJ1-2,TRBV5-4,14,TGTGCCAGCAGCTTGGGGGGTCAGGGGGAAGGCTACACCTTC,CASSLGGQGEGYTF
-,TRBD1,TRBJ2-4,TRBV28,17,TGTGCCAGCAGTTTCAACAGGGGCGGAAGGGCCAAAAACATTCAGTACTTC,CASSFNRGGRAKNIQYF
-,-,TRBJ2-3,TRBV18,15,TGTGCCAGCTCACCAAATCAGGGTAGGACAGATACGCAGTATTTT,CASSPNQGRTDTQYF
-,TRBD2,TRBJ2-1,TRBV2,20,TGTGCCAGCAGCAAAGGAATGGGGACTAGCGGTCCTAGCACCTACAATGAGCAGTTCTTC,CASSKGMGTSGPSTYNEQFF
-,-,TRBJ2-3,TRBV7-7,15,TGTGCTAGCAGCTTAGGGGGAGCATGGACAGATACGCAGTATTTT,CASSLGGAWTDTQYF
-,-,TRBJ2-7,TRBV9,12,TGTGCCAGCAGCGTAGGACCAGGCGAGCAGTACTTC,CASSVGPGEQYF
-,TRBD2,TRBJ2-7,TRBV11-3,14,TGTGCCAGCCCACACGGCGGGAGCTCCTACGAGCAGTACTTC,CASPHGGSSYEQYF
-,TRBD1,TRBJ1-1,TRBV18,14,TGTGCCAGCTCACAAGGACAGGGAAGGACTGAAGCTTTCTTT,CASSQGQGRTEAFF
-,-,TRBJ2-6,TRBV5-8,19,TGTGCCAGCAGCTTGATTGTCCTGGCGGGAATCGCTGGGGCCAACGTCCTGACTTTC,CASSLIVLAGIAGANVLTF
-,-,TRBJ2-7,TRBV4-2,13,TGTGCCAGCAGCGAACAGATCTCCTACGAGCAGTACTTC,CASSEQISYEQYF
-,-,TRBJ2-1,TRBV9,15,TGTGCCAGCAGCCTTAGTCCTGAACCGGGGGATGAGCAGTTCTTC,CASSLSPEPGDEQFF
-,-,TRBJ2-3,TRBV29-1,14,TGCAGCGTTCACGCGGAAGTGAGGCCAGATACGCAGTATTTT,CSVHAEVRPDTQYF